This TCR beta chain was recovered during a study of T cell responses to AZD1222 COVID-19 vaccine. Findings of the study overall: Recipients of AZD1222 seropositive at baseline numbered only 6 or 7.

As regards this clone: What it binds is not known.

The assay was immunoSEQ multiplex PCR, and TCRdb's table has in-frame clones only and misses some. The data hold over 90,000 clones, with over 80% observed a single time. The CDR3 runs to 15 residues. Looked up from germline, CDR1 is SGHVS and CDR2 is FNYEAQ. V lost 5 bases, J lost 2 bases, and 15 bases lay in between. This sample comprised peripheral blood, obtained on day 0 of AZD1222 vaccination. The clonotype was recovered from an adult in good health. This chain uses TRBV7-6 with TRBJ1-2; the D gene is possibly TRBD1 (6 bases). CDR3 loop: CASSGGQGSNYGYTF. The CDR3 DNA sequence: TGTGCCAGCAGCGGGGGGCAGGGCTCCAACTATGGCTACACCTTC.